The clone carrying this T cell receptor beta chain was counted a single time. From germline, CDR1 is LNHDA and CDR2 SQIVND (reference sequence). The ends were cut back, 4 bases at V and 8 bases at J, with 15 bases in the middle. The CDR3 totals 14 residues. This entry is derived from a study of Ad26.COV2.S vaccination and SARS-CoV-2 variants. Treatment denoted: some 19 received Ad26.COV2.S at low or high dose, single or two shots; a few received placebo; per-sample allocation not given. Sampling was performed 63 days after the first vaccine or placebo injection. Data came from immunoSEQ multiplex PCR; TCRdb stores just in-frame clones and leaves some out. The sample holds roughly 390,000 clones, approximately 86% seen once.

The chain links TRBV19 to TRBJ2-4; weak D call: TRBD2 (5 bases). The input for sequencing was peripheral blood, taken in a trial of Ad26.COV2.S vaccine versus placebo. The TCR sequence derives from a person between 18 and 65 years old who received the Ad26.COV2.S COVID-19 vaccine or a placebo. CDR3 sequence: CASSNQAAGDIQYF. CDR3 DNA: TGTGCCAGTAGTAATCAGGCCGCCGGGGACATTCAGTACTTC.